A selection of T cell receptor beta chains follows, all from one sample in a study of beta chain features in type 1 diabetes. Repertoires were generated with immunoSEQ multiplex PCR, while TCRdb's copy carries only in-frame clones and drops some. The data hold 810,000 or so clones, with roughly a sixth observed a single time. Sequences were obtained from naive CD4+ T cells from blood. These receptors originate from a woman in her late teens or twenties in good health. Both conserved end residues are part of each CDR3. D genes are given only for firm matches. For some rows the clone size is stated as once, few or many, or as a class when expanded; others skip it.

len	d_gene	v_gene	abundance	j_gene	CDR3nt	CDR3aa
14	.	TRBV10-3	few	TRBJ2-7	TGTGCCATCAGTGAGGTGGCTAGCGCTCGGGAGCAGTACTTC	CAISEVASAREQYF
15	.	TRBV7-9	.	TRBJ1-2	TGTGCCAGCAGCCCCTCCGGAGAGGGGTCCTATGGCTACACCTTC	CASSPSGEGSYGYTF
15	TRBD1	TRBV10-3	.	TRBJ2-1	TGTGCCATCAGTGAGCGGACAGGGATAGACAATGAGCAGTTCTTC	CAISERTGIDNEQFF
15	.	TRBV6-5	few	TRBJ2-7	TGTGCCAGCAGTTATTTACGGGTTTCCGGCTACGAGCAGTACTTC	CASSYLRVSGYEQYF
14	TRBD1	TRBV18	few	TRBJ2-5	TGTGCCAGCTCACCCGGGACAGGGGCAGAGACCCAGTACTTC	CASSPGTGAETQYF
15	.	TRBV6-5	few	TRBJ2-3	TGTGCCAGCAGTTACGGGGGCCCAAGGGCAGATACGCAGTATTTT	CASSYGGPRADTQYF
15	.	TRBV4-1	few	TRBJ2-3	TGCGCCAGCAGCCAAGTCAGGGAACTGCCAGATACGCAGTATTTT	CASSQVRELPDTQYF
16	.	TRBV5-4	few	TRBJ2-3	TGTGCCAGCAGCCCAAACGCCGGGAGCAGCACAGATACGCAGTATTTT	CASSPNAGSSTDTQYF
13	.	TRBV2	few	TRBJ2-2	TGTGCCAGCAGTGTAGCACCGACCGGGGAGCTGTTTTTT	CASSVAPTGELFF
14	TRBD1	TRBV28	.	TRBJ1-6	TGTGCCAGCGGACCGGGACAGGGGAATTCACCCCTCCACTTT	CASGPGQGNSPLHF
15	.	TRBV7-6	few	TRBJ2-2	TGTGCCAGCAGCGTCCAATCCTTCGGAACCGGGGAGCTGTTTTTT	CASSVQSFGTGELFF
14	.	TRBV7-2	.	TRBJ2-1	TGTGCCAGCAGCCCTCGGGGGGCGGCCAATGAGCAGTTCTTC	CASSPRGAANEQFF
14	.	TRBV5-4	few	TRBJ2-1	TGTGCCAGCAGCTCGGCCGTCTCGGGCAATGAGCAGTTCTTC	CASSSAVSGNEQFF
13	.	TRBV7-2	many	TRBJ1-4	TGTGCCAGCAGCTACGACCCACTTGGAAAACTGTTTTTT	CASSYDPLGKLFF
16	.	TRBV15	.	TRBJ2-5	TGTGCCACCAGCAGCGTGGGACACCCTGCTCCGGAGACCCAGTACTTC	CATSSVGHPAPETQYF
19	.	TRBV11-2	.	TRBJ2-6	TGTGCCAGCAGCTTACTTAGACGCGTCAGCTCCTCTGGGGCCAACGTCCTGACTTTC	CASSLLRRVSSSGANVLTF
14	.	TRBV5-1	.	TRBJ2-3	TGCGCCAGCAGTACTGGGTCCATAGCAGATACGCAGTATTTT	CASSTGSIADTQYF
15	TRBD2	TRBV19	few	TRBJ2-7	TGTGCCAGTAGTCCCGTAGCGGGAGGGACCTACGAGCAGTACTTC	CASSPVAGGTYEQYF
13	.	TRBV5-1	few	TRBJ2-5	TGCGCCAGCAGCTTGCGTCCGGGGGAGACCCAGTACTTC	CASSLRPGETQYF
14	.	TRBV5-5	.	TRBJ2-7	TGTGCCAGCAGCGGACCGGAACGTACCTACGAGCAGTACTTC	CASSGPERTYEQYF
14	.	TRBV7-8	.	TRBJ1-1	TGTGCCAGCAGCTTAGTCTCAGGGACTACTGAAGCTTTCTTT	CASSLVSGTTEAFF
16	.	TRBV27	few	TRBJ2-3	TGTGCCAGCAGTTTTGTTAGCGATCCTAGCACAGATACGCAGTATTTT	CASSFVSDPSTDTQYF
12	TRBD1	TRBV19	.	TRBJ2-1	TGTGCCAGTAGGGGGACAGACAATGAGCAGTTCTTC	CASRGTDNEQFF
11	.	TRBV28	few	TRBJ2-1	TGTGCCAGCATCGAGTACAATGAGCAGTTCTTC	CASIEYNEQFF
11	.	TRBV29-1	.	TRBJ1-2	TGCAGCGGCCAGGGTATCTATGGCTACACCTTC	CSGQGIYGYTF
14	.	TRBV27	.	TRBJ1-1	TGTGCCAGCAGTTTACCAGACAGGCCCACTGAAGCTTTCTTT	CASSLPDRPTEAFF
14	TRBD1	TRBV5-6	few	TRBJ1-1	TGTGCCAGCAGCCCGTGGGTGGGACAGTCGCTCGCTTTCTTT	CASSPWVGQSLAFF
16	.	TRBV7-2	few	TRBJ2-3	TGTGCCAGCAGCCGGGGGTTCGCTTCTAGCACAGATACGCAGTATTTT	CASSRGFASSTDTQYF
16	TRBD1	TRBV18	.	TRBJ2-3	TGTGCCAGCTCACCACTCCGGCACAGGGGCCCAGATACGCAGTATTTT	CASSPLRHRGPDTQYF
14	.	TRBV18	.	TRBJ1-2	TGTGCCAGCTCACCACCTATACGGTCGGATGGCTACACCTTC	CASSPPIRSDGYTF
12	.	TRBV7-2	.	TRBJ2-7	TGTGCCAGCAGCGAAGACTACCACGAGCAGTACTTC	CASSEDYHEQYF
13	.	TRBV29-1	.	TRBJ2-1	TGCAGCGTTGAATACAGTTTCTACAATGAGCAGTTCTTC	CSVEYSFYNEQFF
17	.	TRBV7-2	.	TRBJ2-3	TGTGCCAGCAGCCGCCGTTTTGGGAGCGGACACACAGATACGCAGTATTTT	CASSRRFGSGHTDTQYF
15	.	TRBV18	.	TRBJ2-1	TGTGCCAGCTCACCTATTATCAGTAAGGCTTATGAGCAGTTCTTC	CASSPIISKAYEQFF
13	TRBD1	TRBV5-1	.	TRBJ1-1	TGCGCCAGCAGCCGGGACAGGGCCACTGAAGCTTTCTTT	CASSRDRATEAFF
15	TRBD2	TRBV19	.	TRBJ2-7	TGTGCCAGTAGTATGGGGAGCGGGAGAGGGTACGAGCAGTACTTC	CASSMGSGRGYEQYF
11	TRBD2	TRBV6-1	few	TRBJ2-7	TGTGCCAGCACGGGGGGGCACGAGCAGTACTTC	CASTGGHEQYF
12	.	TRBV6-6	.	TRBJ1-2	TGTGCCAACGGGAAGCAGGGATATGGCTACACCTTC	CANGKQGYGYTF
12	.	TRBV7-3	few	TRBJ2-3	TGTGCCAGCAGCTTCGAGAGGCCACCCCTGCATTTT	CASSFERPPLHF
16	TRBD1	TRBV29-1	.	TRBJ2-6	TGCAGCGTTGTCGGGACAGGGAAAGCTGGGGCCAACGTCCTGACTTTC	CSVVGTGKAGANVLTF